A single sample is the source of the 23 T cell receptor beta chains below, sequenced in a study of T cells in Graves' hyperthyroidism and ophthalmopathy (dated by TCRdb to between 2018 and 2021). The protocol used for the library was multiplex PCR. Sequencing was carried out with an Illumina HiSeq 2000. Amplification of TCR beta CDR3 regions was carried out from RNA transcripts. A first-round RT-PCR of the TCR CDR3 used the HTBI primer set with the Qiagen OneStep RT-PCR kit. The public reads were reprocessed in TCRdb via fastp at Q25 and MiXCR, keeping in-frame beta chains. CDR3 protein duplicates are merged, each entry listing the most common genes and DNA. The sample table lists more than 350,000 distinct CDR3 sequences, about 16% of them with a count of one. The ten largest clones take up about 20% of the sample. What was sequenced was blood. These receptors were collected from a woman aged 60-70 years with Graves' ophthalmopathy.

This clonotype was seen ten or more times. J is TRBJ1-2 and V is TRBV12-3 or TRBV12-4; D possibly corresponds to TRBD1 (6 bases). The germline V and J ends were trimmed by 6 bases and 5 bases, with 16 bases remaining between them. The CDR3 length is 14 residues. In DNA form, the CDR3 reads TGTGCCAGCAGCCCCCTACAGGGTCGATATGGCTACACCTTC. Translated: CASSPLQGRYGYTF.

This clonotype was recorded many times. Here the CDR3 DNA reads TGTGCCAGCAGTGAACGAACCGGGGGCAAGTGGATCTACGAGCAGTACTTC. Its protein product is CASSERTGGKWIYEQYF. The rearrangement joins TRBV2 to TRBJ2-7; D may correspond to TRBD1 or TRBD2 (6 bases each). The CDR3 length is 17 residues. Germline CDR1 reads SNHLY; CDR2 reads FYNNEI. With 2 bases removed from V and 3 bases from J, the gap between germline ends came to 20 bases.

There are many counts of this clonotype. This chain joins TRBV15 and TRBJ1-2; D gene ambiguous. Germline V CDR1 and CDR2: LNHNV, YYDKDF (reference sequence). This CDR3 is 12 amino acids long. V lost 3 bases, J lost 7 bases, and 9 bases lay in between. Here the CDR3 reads CATSSYGGGYTF. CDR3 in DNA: TGTGCCACCAGCAGCTACGGCGGTGGCTACACCTTC.

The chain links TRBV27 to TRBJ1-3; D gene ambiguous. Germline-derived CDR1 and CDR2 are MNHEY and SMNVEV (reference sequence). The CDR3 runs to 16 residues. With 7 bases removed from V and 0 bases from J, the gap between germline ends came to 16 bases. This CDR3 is CASIGPNNRSGNTIYF. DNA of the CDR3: TGTGCCAGCATAGGACCGAACAATCGCTCTGGAAACACCATATATTTT.

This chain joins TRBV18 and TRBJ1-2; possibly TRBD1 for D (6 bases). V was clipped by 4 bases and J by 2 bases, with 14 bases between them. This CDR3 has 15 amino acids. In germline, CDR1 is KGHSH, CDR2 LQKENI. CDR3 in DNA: TGTGCCAGCTCACTTATGGACAGCTACAACTATGGCTACACCTTC. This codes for CASSLMDSYNYGYTF.

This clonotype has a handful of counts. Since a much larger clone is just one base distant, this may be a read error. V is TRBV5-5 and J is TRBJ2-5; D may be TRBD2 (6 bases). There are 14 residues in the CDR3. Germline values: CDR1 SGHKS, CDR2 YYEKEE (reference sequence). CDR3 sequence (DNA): TGTGCCAGCACCGTGGGGGGTAGTCAAGAGGCCCAGTACTTC. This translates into CASTVGGSQEAQYF.

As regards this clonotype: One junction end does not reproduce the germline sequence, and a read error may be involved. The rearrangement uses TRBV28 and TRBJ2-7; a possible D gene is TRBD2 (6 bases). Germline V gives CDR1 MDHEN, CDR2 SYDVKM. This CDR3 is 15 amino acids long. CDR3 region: CVSSLGTGGSYEQYF. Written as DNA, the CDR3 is TGTGTCAGCAGTTTAGGGACTGGAGGGTCCTACGAGCAGTACTTC.

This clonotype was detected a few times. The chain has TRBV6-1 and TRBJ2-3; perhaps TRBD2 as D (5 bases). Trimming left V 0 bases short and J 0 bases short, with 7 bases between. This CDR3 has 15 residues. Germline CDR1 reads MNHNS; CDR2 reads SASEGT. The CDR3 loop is CASSEAGGSTDTQYF. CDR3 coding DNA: TGTGCCAGCAGTGAAGCGGGCGGGAGCACAGATACGCAGTATTTT.

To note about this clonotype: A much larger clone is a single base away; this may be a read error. CDR3 protein: CASSLDLREQYF. CDR3 DNA sequence: TGCGCCAGCAGCTTGGACCTCCGGGAGCAGTACTTC. The V and J genes are TRBV5-1 and TRBJ2-7, with no clear D. The V gene's germline CDR1 is SGHRS and CDR2 YFSETQ. The CDR3 is made up of 12 amino acids. Between the trimmed V and J ends, which lost 0 bases and 7 bases, there was a span of 8 bases.

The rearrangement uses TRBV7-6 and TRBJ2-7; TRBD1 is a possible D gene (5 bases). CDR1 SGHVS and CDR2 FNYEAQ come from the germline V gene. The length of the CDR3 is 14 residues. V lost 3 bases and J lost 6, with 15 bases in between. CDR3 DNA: TGTGCCAGCAGCTTGATTTTGGCAGGGTCCGAGCAGTACTTC. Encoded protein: CASSLILAGSEQYF.

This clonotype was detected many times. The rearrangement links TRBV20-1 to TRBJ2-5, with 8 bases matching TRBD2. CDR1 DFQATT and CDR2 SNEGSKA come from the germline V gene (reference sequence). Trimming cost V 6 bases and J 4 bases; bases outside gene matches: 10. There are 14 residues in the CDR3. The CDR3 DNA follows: TGCAGTGCAACGGGGGGGACCCAGCGAGAGACCCAGTACTTC. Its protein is CSATGGTQRETQYF.

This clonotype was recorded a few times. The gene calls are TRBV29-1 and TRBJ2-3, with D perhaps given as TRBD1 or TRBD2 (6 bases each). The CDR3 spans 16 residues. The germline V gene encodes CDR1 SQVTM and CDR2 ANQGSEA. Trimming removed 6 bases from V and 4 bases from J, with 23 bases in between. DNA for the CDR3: TGCAGCGTCTCCCGGGACACCCCATGGGGGGCAGATACGCAGTATTTT. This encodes CSVSRDTPWGADTQYF.

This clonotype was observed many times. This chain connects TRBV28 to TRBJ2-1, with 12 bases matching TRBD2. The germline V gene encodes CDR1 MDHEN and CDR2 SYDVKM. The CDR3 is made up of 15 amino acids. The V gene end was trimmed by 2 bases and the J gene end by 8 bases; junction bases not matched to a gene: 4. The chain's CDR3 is CASSLRLAGGDEQFF. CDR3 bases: TGTGCCAGCAGTTTAAGGCTAGCGGGGGGGGATGAGCAGTTCTTC.

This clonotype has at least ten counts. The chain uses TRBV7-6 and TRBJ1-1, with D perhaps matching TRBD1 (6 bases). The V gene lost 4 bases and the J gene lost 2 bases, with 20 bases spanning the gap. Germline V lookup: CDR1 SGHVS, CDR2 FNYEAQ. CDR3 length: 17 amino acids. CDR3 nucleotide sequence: TGTGCCAGCAGCTCCCGTGGTAGGGGGAAAGGAAACACTGAAGCTTTCTTT. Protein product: CASSSRGRGKGNTEAFF. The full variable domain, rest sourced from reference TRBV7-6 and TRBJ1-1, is GAGVSQSPRYKVTKRGQDVALRCDPISGHVSLYWYRQALGQGPEFLTYFNYEAQQDKSGLPNDRFSAERPEGSISTLTIQRTEQRDSAMYRCASSSRGRGKGNTEAFFGQGTRLTVV.

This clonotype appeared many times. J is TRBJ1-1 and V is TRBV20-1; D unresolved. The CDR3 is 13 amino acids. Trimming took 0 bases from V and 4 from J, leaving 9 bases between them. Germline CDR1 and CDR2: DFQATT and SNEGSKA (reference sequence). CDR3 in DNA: TGCAGTGCTAGAGACGGCCGGGGCACTGAAGCTTTCTTT. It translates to CSARDGRGTEAFF.

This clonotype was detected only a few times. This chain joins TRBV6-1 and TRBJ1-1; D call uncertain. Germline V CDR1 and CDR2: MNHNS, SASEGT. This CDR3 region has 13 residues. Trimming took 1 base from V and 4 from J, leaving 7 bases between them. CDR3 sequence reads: CASSEGAITEAFF. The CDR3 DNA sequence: TGTGCCAGCAGTGAAGGGGCAATCACTGAAGCTTTCTTT.

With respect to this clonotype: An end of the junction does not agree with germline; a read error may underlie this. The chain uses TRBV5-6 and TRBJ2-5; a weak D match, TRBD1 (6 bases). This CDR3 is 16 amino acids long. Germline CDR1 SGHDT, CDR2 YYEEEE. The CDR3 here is CVSSLSGQGLRETQYF. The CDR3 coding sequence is TGTGTCAGCAGCTTATCGGGACAAGGGCTCCGGGAGACCCAGTACTTC.

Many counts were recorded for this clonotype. The chain's CDR3 is CASSFEGPQETQYF. CDR3 sequence (DNA): TGTGCCAGCAGCTTCGAGGGGCCCCAAGAGACCCAGTACTTC. This chain links TRBV7-9 with TRBJ2-5; D may match TRBD1 or TRBD2 (5 bases each). The CDR3 totals 14 residues. V was pared by 3 bases and J by 1 base, with 9 bases between. Germline V gene lookup returns CDR1 SEHNR and CDR2 FQNEAQ (reference sequence).

The CDR3 coding sequence is TGTGCCAGCAGCCCGAGCGGGAAAAGTAGGGATGAGCAGTTCTTC. Translating gives CASSPSGKSRDEQFF. The rearrangement links TRBV7-9 to TRBJ2-1, with 7 nucleotides matching TRBD2. The CDR3 is 15 amino acids. Germline values: CDR1 SEHNR, CDR2 FQNEAQ (reference sequence). With V trimmed by 5 bases and J by 8 bases, 12 bases remained unmatched.

CDR3 sequence: CASGLLVGGANEKLFF. As DNA, the CDR3 is TGTGCTAGTGGTTTGTTAGTGGGGGGCGCTAATGAAAAACTGTTTTTT. The V call is TRBV12-5, the J call TRBJ1-4, with TRBD1 as a possible D gene (6 bases). Germline loops: CDR1 LGHNT, CDR2 FRNRAP. CDR3 length equals 16 residues. V was clipped by 2 bases and J by 3 bases, with 13 bases between them.

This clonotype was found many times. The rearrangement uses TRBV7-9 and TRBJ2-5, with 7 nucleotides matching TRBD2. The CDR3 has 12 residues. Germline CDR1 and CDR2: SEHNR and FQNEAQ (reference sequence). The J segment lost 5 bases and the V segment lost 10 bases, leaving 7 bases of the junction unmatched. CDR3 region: CATGLGGETQYF. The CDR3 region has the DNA TGTGCCACCGGACTGGGAGGGGAGACCCAGTACTTC.

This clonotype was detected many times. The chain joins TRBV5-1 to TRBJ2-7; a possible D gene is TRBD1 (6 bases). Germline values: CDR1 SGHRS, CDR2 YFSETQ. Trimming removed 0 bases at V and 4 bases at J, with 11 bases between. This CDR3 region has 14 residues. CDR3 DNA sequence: TGCGCCAGCAGCTTGGAGGGACAAGAGTACGAGCAGTACTTC. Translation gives CASSLEGQEYEQYF. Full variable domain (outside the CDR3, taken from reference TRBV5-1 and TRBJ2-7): KAGVTQTPRYLIKTRGQQVTLSCSPISGHRSVSWYQQTPGQGLQFLFEYFSETQRNKGNFPGRFSGRQFSNSRSEMNVSTLELGDSALYLCASSLEGQEYEQYFGPGTRLTVT.

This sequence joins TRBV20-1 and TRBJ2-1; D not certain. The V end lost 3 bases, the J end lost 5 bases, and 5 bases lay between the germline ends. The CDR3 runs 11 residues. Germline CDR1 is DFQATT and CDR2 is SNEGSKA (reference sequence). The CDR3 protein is CSARYNNEQFF. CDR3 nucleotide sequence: TGCAGTGCTAGGTATAACAATGAGCAGTTCTTC.